Listed below are T cell receptor beta chains from one sample, sequenced in a study of STAT5B mutations in CD4+ large granular lymphocyte leukemia. Profiling relied on immunoSEQ multiplex PCR, and the TCRdb table lists in-frame clones only, not all of them. Here the sample spans about 38,000 clones, more than 60% being singletons. The sequencing sample was made of CD4+ T cells from blood buffy coats. The receptors were sampled from a human donor in good health. Both conserved end residues are part of each CDR3. A D gene is named only where the DNA matches it firmly. Size values are once, few and many counts, or a class for expanded clones, and some rows have none.

D gene	V gene	CDR3 length	clone size	J gene	CDR3 DNA	CDR3 protein
-	TRBV6-5	15	-	TRBJ1-6	TGTGCCAGCAGTTACTCGATTACAGCCAATTCACCCCTCCACTTT	CASSYSITANSPLHF
TRBD2	TRBV2	14	-	TRBJ2-7	TGTGCCAGCAGGGGGACTAGCGGGGGGTACGAGCAGTACTTC	CASRGTSGGYEQYF
-	TRBV30	14	-	TRBJ2-1	TGTGCCTGGACCCCGGGGAGCTCCTACAATGAGCAGTTCTTC	CAWTPGSSYNEQFF
TRBD1	TRBV6-4	14	-	TRBJ2-3	TGTGCCAGCAGCGAAACAGGGGGCGCAGATACGCAGTATTTT	CASSETGGADTQYF
-	TRBV7-9	18	-	TRBJ2-7	TGTGCCAGCAGCCGTATATCGGTGGTAGCAGGGTCCCTCTACGAGCAGTACTTC	CASSRISVVAGSLYEQYF
-	TRBV5-4	16	-	TRBJ1-1	TGTGCCAGCAGCCGGGGGGGCACGGCAGGGAACACTGAAGCTTTCTTT	CASSRGGTAGNTEAFF
-	TRBV30	14	-	TRBJ1-6	TGTGCCTGGAGGACAGGAGGATCTGGTTCACCCCTCCACTTT	CAWRTGGSGSPLHF
-	TRBV18	15	-	TRBJ1-1	TGTGCCAGCTCACGGGCAGCGAGAATGAACGCTGAAGCTTTCTTT	CASSRAARMNAEAFF
TRBD1	TRBV18	16	-	TRBJ1-3	TGTGCCAGCTCACCTCAAGACAGGGCGTCTGGAAACACCATATATTTT	CASSPQDRASGNTIYF
-	TRBV30	15	few	TRBJ1-5	TGTGCCTGGAGTGGTGGTGGTCGGGGAAATCAGCCCCAGCATTTT	CAWSGGGRGNQPQHF
TRBD2	TRBV6-6	14	-	TRBJ2-7	TGTGCCAGCACCCGGACTAGCGGGAGGGGCGAGCAGTACTTC	CASTRTSGRGEQYF
-	TRBV5-1	15	-	TRBJ2-6	TGCGCCAGCGACCCCGGGGACACTGGGGCCAACGTCCTGACTTTC	CASDPGDTGANVLTF
-	TRBV28	12	-	TRBJ2-5	TGTGCCAGCAGCTCGGGAGAAGAGACCCAGTACTTC	CASSSGEETQYF
TRBD1	TRBV7-2	14	-	TRBJ1-1	TGTGCCAGCAGCGGACGGACAGGGAACACTGAAGCTTTCTTT	CASSGRTGNTEAFF
TRBD2	TRBV9	16	-	TRBJ2-5	TGTGCCAGCAGCGTTACCGGGACTAGCGTAATAGAGACCCAGTACTTC	CASSVTGTSVIETQYF
TRBD2	TRBV7-2	17	-	TRBJ2-3	TGTGCCAGCAGCCCCCAGACTAGCGGGAGCCGGGCAGATACGCAGTATTTT	CASSPQTSGSRADTQYF
TRBD1	TRBV12-5	14	few	TRBJ2-7	TGTGCTAGTGGTCGCGGGACAGGGTCCTACGAGCAGTACTTC	CASGRGTGSYEQYF
-	TRBV7-2	13	-	TRBJ2-5	TGTGCCAGCAGCCGGGGGAGCCCCGAGACCCAGTACTTC	CASSRGSPETQYF
TRBD2	TRBV7-8	16	-	TRBJ2-1	TGTGCCAGCAGCTTAATTTCGGGGGGGCGGTACAATGAGCAGTTCTTC	CASSLISGGRYNEQFF
TRBD2	TRBV7-9	15	-	TRBJ2-1	TGTGCCAGCAGCTTATGGGGCCTAGCGGGAGATGAGCAGTTCTTC	CASSLWGLAGDEQFF
TRBD1	TRBV4-1	16	-	TRBJ2-1	TGCGCCAGCAGCCGACTAGACAGGGGAGCCTACAATGAGCAGTTCTTC	CASSRLDRGAYNEQFF
TRBD1	TRBV18	17	-	TRBJ2-1	TGTGCCAGCTCAAGGCTAGGACAGGAGACCACCTACAATGAGCAGTTCTTC	CASSRLGQETTYNEQFF
TRBD2	TRBV7-2	15	-	TRBJ2-7	TGTGCCAGCAGCTTGGACAGCGGGGGGTTGTACGAGCAGTACTTC	CASSLDSGGLYEQYF
-	TRBV27	13	-	TRBJ2-4	TGTGCCAGCAGGGGTGCAGCCAAAAACATTCAGTACTTC	CASRGAAKNIQYF
-	TRBV2	11	-	TRBJ2-5	TGTGCCAGCAGCTACAGGCAGGACCAGTACTTC	CASSYRQDQYF
TRBD2	TRBV5-1	14	-	TRBJ2-1	TGCGCCAGCAGCCGAGCGGGGGTGTACAATGAGCAGTTCTTC	CASSRAGVYNEQFF
-	TRBV7-2	15	few	TRBJ1-1	TGTGCCAGCAGTCTAAACAGGGTGTCTTCCACTGAAGCTTTCTTT	CASSLNRVSSTEAFF
-	TRBV6-6	14	-	TRBJ2-3	TGTGCCAGCAGTTACTCCATCTCGACAGATACGCAGTATTTT	CASSYSISTDTQYF
-	TRBV19	13	-	TRBJ1-5	TGTGCCAGTAGTAGCAGGGTCAATCAGCCCCAGCATTTT	CASSSRVNQPQHF
-	TRBV7-8	12	-	TRBJ1-2	TGTGTCAGCAGCTTAACCGACTGGGGCTACACCTTC	CVSSLTDWGYTF
-	TRBV4-1	14	-	TRBJ1-1	TGCGCCAGCAGCCAAGAGCGGGCCAACACTGAAGCTTTCTTT	CASSQERANTEAFF
TRBD1	TRBV5-6	13	-	TRBJ1-2	TGTGCCAGCAGCCCGGGACAGGGGGGTGGCTACACCTTC	CASSPGQGGGYTF